This is a list of T cell receptor beta chains from one sample in a study of T-cell reconstitution after alpha-beta-depleted transplantation in children. TCRdb called the PCR reads again in MiXCR, with one record for every CDR3 protein. The table has over 150,000 distinct CDR3 sequences, over 8.5% seen once. Specimen: PBMCs, collected before TCRalphabeta/CD19-depleted stem cell transplant. Receptors originate from a boy younger than 10 with acute myeloid leukemia, due to receive a stem cell transplant. Both conserved end residues are part of each CDR3. The D gene is left open where the match is weak. Clone size is shown for a subset of rows, as once, few, many or a class of expanded clone.

size	V	J	D	CDR3	DNA
many	TRBV4-2	TRBJ2-3	NA	CASSQPGAITDTQYF	TGTGCCAGCAGCCAACCGGGGGCCATCACAGATACGCAGTATTTT
many	TRBV7-9	TRBJ1-2	TRBD1	CASSWTGAEGYTF	TGTGCCAGCAGCTGGACAGGGGCCGAGGGCTACACCTTC
NA	TRBV3-1	TRBJ2-3	TRBD2	CASSQDGAGETDTQYF	TGTGCCAGCAGCCAAGATGGGGCGGGGGAGACAGATACGCAGTATTTT
many	TRBV15	TRBJ2-1	TRBD1	CATSREASGQGKPIRTNEQFF	TGTGCCACCAGCAGAGAGGCTTCGGGACAGGGGAAGCCTATCCGGACGAATGAGCAGTTCTTC
many	TRBV4-2	TRBJ2-7	NA	CASSQDPSAAAAQYF	TGTGCCAGCAGCCAAGATCCCTCTGCCGCGGCCGCGCAGTACTTC
NA	TRBV19	TRBJ2-1	TRBD2	CASSITSVYNEQFF	TGTGCCAGTAGTATTACTAGCGTTTACAATGAGCAGTTCTTC
many	TRBV5-1	TRBJ2-1	TRBD2	CASSLGLLLAGASNEQFF	TGCGCCAGCAGCTTGGGCCTACTACTAGCGGGAGCTTCGAATGAGCAGTTCTTC
few	TRBV11-2	TRBJ2-1	TRBD2	CASSRSGEYNEQFF	TGTGCCAGCAGCAGGAGCGGGGAGTACAATGAGCAGTTCTTC
many	TRBV20-1	TRBJ2-1	TRBD2	CSARVGGRANNEQFF	TGCAGTGCTAGAGTAGGCGGGAGGGCCAACAATGAGCAGTTCTTC
few	TRBV28	TRBJ1-1	NA	CASSQTGAWEAFF	TGTGCCAGCTCTCAGACGGGGGCGTGGGAAGCTTTCTTT
many	TRBV5-1	TRBJ2-2	NA	CASSRGAPNTGELFF	TGCGCCAGCAGCCGGGGGGCGCCGAACACCGGGGAGCTGTTTTTT
many	TRBV7-2	TRBJ2-7	NA	CASSLVPLANTYEQYF	TGTGCCAGCAGCTTAGTACCACTAGCCAACACCTACGAGCAGTACTTC
many	TRBV28	TRBJ2-7	TRBD1	CASRWTGARKQYF	TGTGCCAGCAGATGGACAGGGGCCAGGAAACAGTACTTC
many	TRBV3-1	TRBJ1-2	NA	CASSQDMGTRGYGYTF	TGTGCCAGCAGCCAAGATATGGGCACCAGGGGCTATGGCTACACCTTC
few	TRBV11-2	TRBJ1-3	NA	CASSHPFALISGNTIYF	TGTGCCAGCAGCCACCCCTTTGCCCTGATCTCTGGAAACACCATATATTTT
many	TRBV6-2/TRBV6-3	TRBJ2-7	NA	CASSYGFHKEQYF	TGTGCCAGCAGTTACGGGTTCCATAAGGAGCAGTACTTC
many	TRBV15	TRBJ2-2	NA	CATSRVGDGLNTGELFF	TGTGCCACCAGCAGAGTGGGCGACGGACTGAACACCGGGGAGCTGTTTTTT
many	TRBV11-1	TRBJ2-7	TRBD2	CASSLVAGVVYEQYF	TGTGCCAGCAGCTTAGTGGCGGGAGTAGTTTACGAGCAGTACTTC
many	TRBV7-2	TRBJ2-3	NA	CASSPGTASTDTQYF	TGTGCCAGCAGCCCGGGGACGGCTAGCACAGATACGCAGTATTTT
NA	TRBV12-3/TRBV12-4	TRBJ1-5	NA	CASSFVPGRDSNQPQHF	TGTGCCAGCAGTTTCGTCCCCGGCAGGGATAGCAATCAGCCCCAGCATTTT
many	TRBV20-1	TRBJ2-3	TRBD2	CSARARLAGELDTQYF	TGCAGTGCTAGAGCCCGACTAGCGGGAGAGTTGGATACGCAGTATTTT
many	TRBV11-2	TRBJ2-6	NA	CASSLVYGANVLTF	TGTGCCAGCAGCTTAGTGTACGGGGCCAACGTCCTGACTTTC
many	TRBV28	TRBJ2-7	TRBD1	CASSLISTGSMYEQYF	TGTGCCAGCAGTCTAATCTCGACAGGGAGTATGTACGAGCAGTACTTC
many	TRBV7-2	TRBJ2-1	TRBD2	CASSPSGSIYEQFF	TGTGCCAGCAGTCCTAGCGGGAGTATATATGAGCAGTTCTTC
many	TRBV12-3/TRBV12-4	TRBJ1-2	NA	CASKPEGPSGYTF	TGTGCCAGCAAGCCGGAAGGGCCATCCGGCTACACCTTC
few	TRBV7-8	TRBJ2-5	NA	CASTLMGGHEETQYF	TGTGCCAGCACTTTGATGGGGGGACACGAAGAGACCCAGTACTTC
NA	TRBV27	TRBJ1-1	NA	CASSNSGFIEAFF	TGTGCCAGCAGCAACAGCGGATTCATTGAAGCTTTCTTT
many	TRBV7-2	TRBJ2-2	TRBD2	CASSFGLATGELFF	TGTGCCAGCAGCTTTGGACTAGCCACCGGGGAGCTGTTTTTT
NA	TRBV20-1	TRBJ2-2	TRBD2	CSAREPTSGGNTGELFF	TGCAGTGCTAGAGAACCGACTAGCGGGGGAAACACCGGGGAGCTGTTTTTT
many	TRBV29-1	TRBJ1-5	NA	CGDQSDQPQHF	TGCGGCGACCAAAGCGATCAGCCCCAGCATTTT
many	TRBV5-1	TRBJ2-5	TRBD1	CASSDPGQGAETQYF	TGCGCCAGCAGCGACCCGGGACAGGGGGCAGAGACCCAGTACTTC
many	TRBV5-1	TRBJ1-3	TRBD1	CASSWRTGAAGNTIYF	TGCGCCAGCAGCTGGAGGACAGGGGCCGCTGGAAACACCATATATTTT
many	TRBV29-1	TRBJ1-5	NA	CSVGGGRQPQHF	TGCAGCGTTGGCGGAGGAAGGCAGCCCCAGCATTTT
NA	TRBV12-3/TRBV12-4	TRBJ2-2	NA	CASSVLPRGLTNTGELFF	TGTGCCAGCAGTGTATTACCCCGCGGACTTACGAACACCGGGGAGCTGTTTTTT
many	TRBV6-5	TRBJ2-5	TRBD1	CASSPDRGPYQETQYF	TGTGCCAGCAGTCCCGACAGGGGCCCCTACCAAGAGACCCAGTACTTC
many	TRBV6-2/TRBV6-3	TRBJ1-5	NA	CASRKQGSNQPQHF	TGTGCCAGCAGGAAACAGGGATCAAATCAGCCCCAGCATTTT
few	TRBV7-2	TRBJ1-1	NA	CASTPGVGRAEAFF	TGTGCCAGCACCCCCGGGGTGGGAAGGGCTGAAGCTTTCTTT
many	TRBV15	TRBJ2-7	NA	CATSRGHLGFKDEQYF	TGTGCCACCAGCAGAGGTCATTTGGGTTTTAAAGACGAGCAGTACTTC
NA	TRBV19	TRBJ1-5	NA	CASKKGGAGNQPQHF	TGTGCCAGTAAAAAGGGTGGAGCGGGCAATCAGCCCCAGCATTTT
many	TRBV6-2/TRBV6-3	TRBJ2-7	NA	CASSSPTTDSYEQYF	TGTGCCAGCAGTTCTCCGACTACCGACTCCTACGAGCAGTACTTC
many	TRBV28	TRBJ2-1	TRBD2	CASSSPTSGYYNEQFF	TGTGCCAGCAGTTCCCCCACTAGCGGGTATTACAATGAGCAGTTCTTC
few	TRBV11-2	TRBJ1-1	TRBD1	CASSLPGQGLGNTEAFF	TGTGCCAGCAGCTTACCGGGACAGGGGTTGGGGAACACTGAAGCTTTCTTT
many	TRBV5-6	TRBJ1-3	TRBD1	CASSFRDSVYTIYF	TGTGCCAGCAGCTTCCGGGACAGTGTTTACACCATATATTTT
many	TRBV12-3/TRBV12-4	TRBJ2-7	NA	CASSFIYGAYEQYF	TGTGCCAGCAGTTTTATTTACGGAGCTTACGAGCAGTACTTC
many	TRBV7-2	TRBJ1-3	NA	CASSFAGTHSGNTIYF	TGTGCCAGCAGCTTTGCCGGGACACACTCTGGAAACACCATATATTTT
many	TRBV13	TRBJ2-3	TRBD2	CASSSPTASGREADTQYF	TGTGCCAGCAGCTCCCCGACGGCTAGCGGGAGGGAGGCAGATACGCAGTATTTT
many	TRBV11-2	TRBJ2-3	NA	CASSGVLDTQYF	TGTGCCAGCAGTGGGGTTTTAGATACGCAGTATTTT
many	TRBV5-1	TRBJ2-5	NA	CASSSGLYQETQYF	TGCGCCAGCAGCTCGGGCCTGTACCAAGAGACCCAGTACTTC
NA	TRBV12-3/TRBV12-4	TRBJ2-2	TRBD2	CASSLAGGGVAGELFF	TGTGCCAGCAGTTTGGCGGGGGGCGGGGTTGCCGGGGAGCTGTTTTTT
few	TRBV7-9	TRBJ2-7	NA	CASSLRALGEQYF	TGTGCCAGCAGCCTCCGGGCCCTGGGCGAGCAGTACTTC
many	TRBV12-3/TRBV12-4	TRBJ2-1	TRBD2	CARGYTSGSYNEQFF	TGTGCCAGAGGCTACACTAGCGGCTCCTACAATGAGCAGTTCTTC
many	TRBV28	TRBJ1-6	TRBD1	CASSLWDRVTGSPLHF	TGTGCCAGCAGTTTATGGGACAGGGTTACAGGTTCACCCCTCCACTTT